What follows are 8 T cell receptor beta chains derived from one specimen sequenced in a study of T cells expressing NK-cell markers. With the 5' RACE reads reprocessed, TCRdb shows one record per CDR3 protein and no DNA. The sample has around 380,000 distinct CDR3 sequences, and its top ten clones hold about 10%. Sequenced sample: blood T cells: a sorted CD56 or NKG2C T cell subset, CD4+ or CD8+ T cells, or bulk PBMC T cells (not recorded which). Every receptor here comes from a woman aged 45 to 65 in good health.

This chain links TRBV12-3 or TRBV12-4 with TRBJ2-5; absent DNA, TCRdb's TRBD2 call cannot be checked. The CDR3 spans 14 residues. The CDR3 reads CASSLASGTETQYF.

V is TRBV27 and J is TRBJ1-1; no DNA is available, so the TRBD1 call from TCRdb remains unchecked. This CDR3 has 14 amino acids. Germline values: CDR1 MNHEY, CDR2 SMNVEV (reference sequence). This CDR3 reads CASSLLRGVTEAFF.

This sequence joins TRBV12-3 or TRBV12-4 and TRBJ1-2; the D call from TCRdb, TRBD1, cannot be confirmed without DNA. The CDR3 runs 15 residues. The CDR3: CASSDKTGTGAGYTF.

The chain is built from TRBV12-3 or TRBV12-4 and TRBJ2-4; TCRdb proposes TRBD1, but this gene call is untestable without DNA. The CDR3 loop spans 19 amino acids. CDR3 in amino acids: CASSLRGIEGARAKNIQYF.

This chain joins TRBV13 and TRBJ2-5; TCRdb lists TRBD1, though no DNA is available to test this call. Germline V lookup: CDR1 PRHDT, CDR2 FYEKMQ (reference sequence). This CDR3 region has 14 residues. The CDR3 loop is CASSSGQVIRTQYF.

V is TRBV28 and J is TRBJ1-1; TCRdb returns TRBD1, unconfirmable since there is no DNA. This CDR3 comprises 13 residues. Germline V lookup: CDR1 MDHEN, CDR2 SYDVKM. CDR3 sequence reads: CASSLQGETEAFF. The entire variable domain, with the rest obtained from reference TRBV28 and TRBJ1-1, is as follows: DVKVTQSSRYLVKRTGEKVFLECVQDMDHENMFWYRQDPGLGLRLIYFSYDVKMKEKGDIPEGYSVSREKKERFSLILESASTNQTSMYLCASSLQGETEAFFGQGTRLTVV.

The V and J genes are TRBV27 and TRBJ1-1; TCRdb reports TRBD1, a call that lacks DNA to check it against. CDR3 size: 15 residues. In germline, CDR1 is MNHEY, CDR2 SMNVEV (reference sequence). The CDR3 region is CASSLDRRAGAEAFF.

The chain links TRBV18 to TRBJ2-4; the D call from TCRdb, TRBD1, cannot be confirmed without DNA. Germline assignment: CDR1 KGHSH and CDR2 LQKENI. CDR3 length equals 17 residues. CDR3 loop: CASSHRDRNLAKNIQYF.